The 26 T cell receptor beta chains in this list originate from one sample, sequenced in a study of cytomegalovirus exposure and HLA in healthy donors. Measured with immunoSEQ multiplex PCR; TCRdb has only the in-frame clones, and not every one. Of around 170,000 clones in the sample, 85% were seen once. The specimen was PBMCs. These receptor sequences come from a young man in good health and CMV-seropositive.

The DNA for the CDR3 is TGCGCCAGCAGCTTGGCCTGGCAGGGCCTAACAGATACGCAGTATTTT. It is translated as CASSLAWQGLTDTQYF. This rearrangement joins TRBV5-1 to TRBJ2-3; D is possibly TRBD1 (5 bases). This CDR3 has 16 amino acids. Trimming stripped 0 bases from V and 3 bases from J, with 14 bases between. From germline, CDR1 is SGHRS and CDR2 YFSETQ.

The chain joins TRBV28 to TRBJ1-2; D not resolved. V was shortened by 6 bases and J by 5 bases, with 16 bases between the two germline ends. This CDR3 is built from 14 residues. CDR1 MDHEN and CDR2 SYDVKM come from the germline V gene. Here the CDR3 reads CASRSLPGSYGYTF. CDR3 DNA sequence: TGTGCCAGCAGATCCCTTCCGGGGTCATATGGCTACACCTTC.

The chain is built from TRBV6-4 and TRBJ1-1; 7 nucleotides match TRBD1. Germline-derived CDR1 and CDR2 are MRHNA and SNTAGT. Trimming took 4 bases from V and 2 from J; bases not matched to a gene: 4. CDR3 size: 14 residues. The CDR3 here is CASSAYRGNTEAFF. The CDR3 coding sequence is TGTGCCAGCAGTGCCTACAGGGGAAACACTGAAGCTTTCTTT.

This chain connects TRBV5-6 to TRBJ1-2; 8 nucleotides agree with TRBD1. The length of the CDR3 is 15 residues. V gave up 3 bases and J gave up 0 bases; unmatched junction bases: 4. CDR1 and CDR2 from the germline V gene are SGHDT and YYEEEE. This CDR3 is CASSSWTGPNYGYTF. The CDR3 bases are TGTGCCAGCAGCTCCTGGACAGGGCCTAACTATGGCTACACCTTC.

This chain joins TRBV4-1 and TRBJ2-1; 12 bases map to TRBD2. The CDR3 runs to 17 residues. Germline CDR1 is MGHRA and CDR2 is YSYEKL. V shed 1 base and J 0 bases; nucleotides not matched to a gene: 1. In DNA, the CDR3 is TGCGCCAGCAGCCAAGGACTAGCGGGAGCCTCCTACAATGAGCAGTTCTTC. Protein sequence: CASSQGLAGASYNEQFF.

This CDR3 reads CASSVAGGSYNEQFF. The CDR3 DNA sequence: TGTGCCAGCAGCGTAGCGGGGGGGTCCTACAATGAGCAGTTCTTC. The V and J genes are TRBV7-3 and TRBJ2-1, with 11 bases that match TRBD2. V was clipped by 5 bases and J by 1 base; unmatched bases: 1. CDR1 SGHTA and CDR2 FQGTGA come from the germline V gene. The CDR3 length is 15 residues.

This clone was seen many times. Here the CDR3 DNA reads TGTGCCAGCAGTTTGCACAGGGGAAACACCATATATTTT. As protein: CASSLHRGNTIYF. The chain is built from TRBV27 and TRBJ1-3; tentative D call: TRBD1 (5 bases). CDR3 length: 13 amino acids. Germline CDR1 is MNHEY and CDR2 is SMNVEV (reference sequence). V shed 3 bases and J shed 4 bases, with 7 bases lying between them.

V is TRBV6-1 and J is TRBJ2-7, with 12 bases identical to TRBD1. The CDR3 sequence is 15 residues long. V gave up 5 bases and J gave up 2 bases; unmatched junction bases: 4. Germline-derived CDR1 and CDR2 are MNHNS and SASEGT. The DNA for the CDR3 is TGTGCCAGCAGTCCCGGGACAGGGGGCCCCTACGAGCAGTACTTC. Translating it yields CASSPGTGGPYEQYF.

The V call is TRBV5-6, the J call TRBJ1-1, with no clear D. Germline assignment: CDR1 SGHDT and CDR2 YYEEEE. The V end lost 4 bases, the J end lost 0 bases, and 13 bases lay between the germline ends. This CDR3 is 15 amino acids long. The CDR3 region has the DNA TGTGCCAGCAGCCGGGTCGCCAGAATGAACACTGAAGCTTTCTTT. Amino acid sequence: CASSRVARMNTEAFF.

This chain joins TRBV28 and TRBJ1-2; 9 positions agree with TRBD1. V gave up 4 bases and J gave up 4 bases; unmatched junction bases: 1. The CDR3 covers 13 residues. The germline V gene has CDR1 MDHEN and CDR2 SYDVKM. The CDR3 coding sequence is TGTGCCAGCAGTTGGACAGGGGTCTATGGCTACACCTTC. Protein sequence: CASSWTGVYGYTF.

This clone was recorded once. The chain employs TRBV2 and TRBJ1-2, with D unclear. Germline loops: CDR1 SNHLY, CDR2 FYNNEI. CDR3 length equals 11 residues. With 7 bases removed from V and 6 bases from J, the gap between germline ends came to 9 bases. The CDR3 DNA is TGTGCCAGCACCCCGTCAGATGGCTACACCTTC. Its translation: CASTPSDGYTF.

The V and J genes are TRBV4-1 and TRBJ1-2; 8 bases map to TRBD1. The CDR3 length is 14 residues. The V segment lost 1 base and the J segment 13 bases; nucleotides outside the gene matches: 11. Germline V gene data show CDR1 as MGHRA and CDR2 as YSYEKL. This CDR3 reads CASSQVSSGGSFTF. The CDR3 bases are TGCGCCAGCAGCCAAGTTTCCTCAGGGGGCTCTTTCACCTTC.

The CDR3 here is CASRAVQGTVSYNEQFF. The DNA of the CDR3 is TGCGCCAGCCGCGCCGTGCAGGGGACAGTCTCCTACAATGAGCAGTTCTTC. V gene TRBV5-1 combines with J gene TRBJ2-1; 7 bases are shared with TRBD1. Germline V gene data show CDR1 as SGHRS and CDR2 as YFSETQ. V trimming: 7 bases; J trimming: 0 bases; junction bases outside the gene matches: 13. The CDR3 is 17 amino acids.

The chain uses TRBV19 and TRBJ1-2; possible D gene TRBD1, 6 bases. Germline loops: CDR1 LNHDA, CDR2 SQIVND (reference sequence). CDR3 length equals 16 residues. V lost 3 bases to trimming and J lost 3 bases, with 17 bases between them. The CDR3 is CASSISLGAGDYGYTF. The CDR3 DNA is TGTGCCAGTAGTATCTCGCTTGGGGCAGGGGACTATGGCTACACCTTC.

CDR3 residues: CASSQGGSYGYTF. DNA for the CDR3: TGTGCCAGCTCCCAGGGGGGTAGCTATGGCTACACCTTC. This chain links TRBV27 with TRBJ1-2, with 7 nucleotides matching TRBD1. This CDR3 comprises 13 residues. V shed 8 bases and J 4 bases; nucleotides not matched to a gene: 7. Germline CDR1 reads MNHEY; CDR2 reads SMNVEV (reference sequence).

The chain couples TRBV30 to TRBJ2-7; D may be TRBD2 (5 bases). From germline, CDR1 is GTSNPN and CDR2 SVGIG (reference sequence). The CDR3 contains 11 residues. The V end was cut by 4 bases, the J end by 5 bases, with 9 bases between. CDR3 DNA sequence: TGTGCCTGGACGACTACCCACGAGCAGTACTTC. This translates into CAWTTTHEQYF.

The chain has TRBV5-1 and TRBJ1-3; D perhaps matches TRBD1 (5 bases). Trimming took 0 bases from V and 0 from J, leaving 13 bases between them. Germline-derived CDR1 and CDR2 are SGHRS and YFSETQ. The CDR3 has 17 residues. In nucleotides, the CDR3 is TGCGCCAGCAGCTTGGATCGGGGGTTGGACTCTGGAAACACCATATATTTT. It encodes CASSLDRGLDSGNTIYF.

V is TRBV19 and J is TRBJ2-1; 14 nucleotides match TRBD2. V shed 8 bases, J shed 0 bases, and the junction held 6 bases outside the gene matches. There are 17 residues in the CDR3. CDR1 and CDR2 from the germline V gene are LNHDA and SQIVND (reference sequence). The CDR3: CASQGLAGVRSYNEQFF. For the CDR3, the DNA is TGTGCCAGTCAGGGACTAGCGGGGGTTCGCTCCTACAATGAGCAGTTCTTC.

J is TRBJ1-5 and V is TRBV19; TRBD1 might be the D (6 bases). Germline CDR1 reads LNHDA; CDR2 reads SQIVND (reference sequence). V lost 6 bases to trimming and J lost 3 bases, with 18 bases between them. The CDR3 covers 16 residues. In nucleotides, the CDR3 is TGTGCCAGTAGCCACCACCCAGGGGTCGCCAATCAGCCCCAGCATTTT. Translation gives CASSHHPGVANQPQHF.

The chain couples TRBV5-1 to TRBJ2-3; no reliable D call. Per germline, CDR1 SGHRS and CDR2 YFSETQ. Trimming took off 4 bases at V and 2 bases at J, with 11 bases between the two ends. This CDR3 is 14 amino acids long. The CDR3 loop is CASSRTSSTDTQYF. The CDR3 DNA reads TGCGCCAGCAGCCGTACCAGTTCCACAGATACGCAGTATTTT.

The chain recombines TRBV19 with TRBJ1-6; the D gene is possibly TRBD1 (6 bases). CDR3 length: 17 residues. Looked up from germline, CDR1 is LNHDA and CDR2 is SQIVND (reference sequence). The germline V and J ends were trimmed by 6 bases and 0 bases, with 15 bases remaining between them. Written as DNA, the CDR3 is TGTGCCAGTAGACAAACAGGGTACGGCTCCTATAATTCACCCCTCCACTTT. This codes for CASRQTGYGSYNSPLHF.

This chain connects TRBV27 to TRBJ1-3; D uncertain. The CDR3 runs 15 residues. Germline assignment: CDR1 MNHEY and CDR2 SMNVEV (reference sequence). V gave up 6 bases and J gave up 4 bases, with 16 bases separating them. CDR3 bases: TGTGCCAGCAGCCTTGGCGGAGGGTCCGGAAACACCATATATTTT. It encodes CASSLGGGSGNTIYF.

CDR3 sequence (DNA): TGTGCCAGCAGCAGGACAGTCTATGGCTACACCTTC. Encoded protein: CASSRTVYGYTF. The rearrangement links TRBV11-3 to TRBJ1-2, with TRBD1 as a possible D gene (6 bases). Trimming removed 5 bases at V and 4 bases at J, with 8 bases between. Germline-derived CDR1 and CDR2 are SGHNT and YENEEA. The CDR3 is 12 amino acids.

The V gene is TRBV5-1, the J gene TRBJ1-3, with D maybe TRBD1 (6 bases). Trimming removed 0 bases from V and 3 bases from J, with 16 bases in between. This CDR3 is built from 17 residues. CDR1 is SGHRS and CDR2 is YFSETQ in the germline V gene. CDR3 in DNA: TGCGCCAGCAGCTTGGCCGGAGGCAGGGGAGTTGGAAACACCATATATTTT. This gives the protein CASSLAGGRGVGNTIYF.

In this sample, this clone turned up once. The chain joins TRBV6-6 to TRBJ1-1, with D uncertain. Germline V gene sequence: CDR1 MNHNY, CDR2 SVGAGI (reference sequence). V was shortened by 2 bases and J by 4 bases, with 14 bases between the two germline ends. CDR3 length: 15 residues. The CDR3 sequence: CASSYIGSLGTEAFF. For the CDR3, the DNA is TGTGCCAGCAGTTACATAGGGAGTCTGGGCACTGAAGCTTTCTTT.

V is TRBV2 and J is TRBJ1-3, with 8 bases aligning to TRBD1. Germline loops: CDR1 SNHLY, CDR2 FYNNEI. The CDR3 extends over 16 amino acids. Trimming at V came to 6 bases and at J to 0 bases, leaving 7 bases not matched to a gene. The CDR3 DNA reads as TGTGCCAGCAGGACCGGACAGGGTTCCTCTGGAAACACCATATATTTT. This gives the protein CASRTGQGSSGNTIYF.